This TCR beta chain emerged from a study of blood T cell repertoires in COVID-19. Across the study: Researchers got acute and convalescent COVID-19 samples from the United States, Italy and Spain.

The germline V gene encodes CDR1 KGHDR and CDR2 SFDVKD. The CDR3 is 15 residues long. Trimming cost V 3 bases and J 2 bases; bases outside gene matches: 1. Per the original methods: Reference gene primer amplification in the assay estimated nucleated cell counts. Generated by immunoSEQ multiplex PCR, the TCRdb table keeps only in-frame clones and is missing some. The DNA gave D and trimming, while V, J and clone size come from that table. The sample holds approximately 150,000 clones, around 90% seen once. The source is a woman aged 60-75 years with active or convalescent COVID-19. The chain carries TRBV24-1 and TRBJ2-5, with 11 bases identical to TRBD2. The sequenced sample was peripheral blood. The CDR3 DNA sequence: TGTGCCACCAGTGATGTAGCGGGGGGGCAAGAGACCCAGTACTTC. Protein: CATSDVAGGQETQYF.